The sequence of this TCR beta chain was determined in a study of blood T cell repertoires in COVID-19. Turning to the study itself: Both acute and convalescent COVID-19 samples were obtained from the United States, Italy and Spain. In each case, the material was cDNA or gDNA derived from T cells, B-cell-depleted T cells, or PBMCs.

The germline gives CDR1 SNHLY, CDR2 FYNNEI. Trimming cost V 3 bases and J 4 bases, with 21 bases left between them. CDR3 length: 17 residues. In the original workflow: Amplification of reference gene primers provided the estimated nucleated cell counts. Assay: immunoSEQ multiplex PCR; the TCRdb copy retains only in-frame clones and omits some. V and J calls and clone size are given by that table; D and trimming were obtained from the DNA. The repertoire holds about 140,000 clones, with 84% as singletons. J is TRBJ1-2 and V is TRBV2; D possibly corresponds to TRBD1 (6 bases). The sample comprised peripheral blood. This sequence was found in a woman aged 80 or over in a cohort sampled during active or convalescent COVID-19. The CDR3 DNA reads TGTGCCAGCAGTGACTTTCTTAGGGGCAGGGGCGGCTATGGCTACACCTTC. Amino acid sequence: CASSDFLRGRGGYGYTF.